What follows are 21 T cell receptor beta chains derived from one specimen sequenced in a study of PD-1 blockade in classical Hodgkin lymphoma. Every patient experienced relapse after autologous stem cell transplantation, and brentuximab vedotin exposure varied. The method was immunoSEQ multiplex PCR; TCRdb's version includes in-frame clones alone and lacks a portion of them. In the table there are approximately 14,000 clones, about 86% of which are singletons. Sequencing was performed on peripheral blood mononuclear cells (PBMCs), taken at baseline. These receptors were collected from a human donor with classical Hodgkin lymphoma.

The J gene is TRBJ1-2, the V gene TRBV10-2; 7 bases fit TRBD1. Unmatched junction bases numbered 0, after V lost 0 bases and J lost 2 bases. CDR3 length: 14 amino acids. Germline V gene lookup returns CDR1 WSHSY and CDR2 SAAADI. The CDR3: CASSESTGNYGYTF. As DNA, the CDR3 is TGCGCCAGCAGTGAGTCGACAGGGAACTATGGCTACACCTTC.

This chain links TRBV13 with TRBJ1-6; D uncertain. The CDR3 contains 12 residues. Germline V gene sequence: CDR1 PRHDT, CDR2 FYEKMQ (reference sequence). The V and J ends lost 1 base and 8 bases respectively, with 3 bases between them. The CDR3 DNA is TGTGCCAGCAGCTTAGCGGATTCACCCCTCCACTTT. Encoded protein: CASSLADSPLHF. Variable domain in full (rest from reference TRBV13 and TRBJ1-6): AAGVIQSPRHLIKEKRETATLKCYPIPRHDTVYWYQQGPGQDPQFLISFYEKMQSDKGSIPDRFSAQQFSDYHSELNMSSLELGDSALYFCASSLADSPLHFGNGTRLTVT.

This chain uses TRBV28 with TRBJ2-3; the D is unclear. Trimming removed 2 bases from V and 4 bases from J, with 13 bases in between. The CDR3 consists of 15 residues. Germline V gene data show CDR1 as MDHEN and CDR2 as SYDVKM. For the CDR3, the DNA is TGTGCCAGCAGTTTAAAACTCTTGGCCGCAGATACGCAGTATTTT. It encodes CASSLKLLAADTQYF.

J is TRBJ2-6 and V is TRBV19; 11 nucleotides line up with TRBD2. Losses at the gene ends were 4 bases for V and 0 bases for J; bases not matched to a gene: 5. This CDR3 has 18 residues. Germline values: CDR1 LNHDA, CDR2 SQIVND (reference sequence). This chain's CDR3 is CASSKRLAGPSGANVLTF. The CDR3 DNA follows: TGTGCCAGTAGTAAAAGACTAGCGGGACCCTCTGGGGCCAACGTCCTGACTTTC.

The chain is built from TRBV7-6 and TRBJ1-3; no clear D gene. There are 12 residues in the CDR3. CDR1 is SGHVS, CDR2 FNYEAQ, per germline. The V end lost 0 bases, the J end lost 7 bases, and 4 bases lay between the germline ends. CDR3 DNA sequence: TGTGCCAGCAGCTTAGCGGGCAACACCATATATTTT. This sequence encodes CASSLAGNTIYF.

The chain recombines TRBV11-2 with TRBJ2-6; D unresolved. Between the trimmed V and J ends, which lost 1 base and 3 bases, there was a span of 4 bases. This CDR3 contains 14 residues. Per the germline V gene, CDR1 is SGHAT and CDR2 is FQNNGV. CDR3 bases: TGTGCCAGCAGCTTAGGGTATGGGGCCAACGTCCTGACTTTC. Its protein product is CASSLGYGANVLTF. Full variable domain (remainder filled in from reference TRBV11-2 and TRBJ2-6): EAGVAQSPRYKIIEKRQSVAFWCNPISGHATLYWYQQILGQGPKLLIQFQNNGVVDDSQLPKDRFSAERLKGVDSTLKIQPAKLEDSAVYLCASSLGYGANVLTFGAGSRLTVL.

This chain uses TRBV11-3 with TRBJ2-5, with 7 bases aligning to TRBD1. J lost 4 bases, V lost 5 bases, and 10 bases had no gene match. Germline V CDR1 and CDR2: SGHNT, YENEEA. The CDR3 runs 15 residues. The CDR3 bases are TGTGCCAGCAGCCACCCCGAGGGGGCGCGAGAGACCCAGTACTTC. Translated, it gives CASSHPEGARETQYF.

The gene calls are TRBV7-9 and TRBJ1-1; 8 bases fit TRBD1. CDR3 length: 16 residues. Germline loops: CDR1 SEHNR, CDR2 FQNEAQ (reference sequence). J lost 4 bases, V lost 5 bases, and 12 bases had no gene match. The CDR3 sequence is CASSPRDRLMSTEAFF. Written as DNA, the CDR3 is TGTGCCAGCAGCCCGAGGGACAGGCTCATGAGCACTGAAGCTTTCTTT.

The chain recombines TRBV6-1 with TRBJ1-1; D not resolved. The CDR3 has 15 amino acids. Germline lookup yields CDR1 MNHNS and CDR2 SASEGT. Trimming took 5 bases from V and 0 from J, leaving 13 bases between them. The CDR3 is CASSLPRVMNTEAFF. CDR3 DNA sequence: TGTGCCAGCAGTCTCCCCCGGGTGATGAACACTGAAGCTTTCTTT.

The rearrangement links TRBV10-3 to TRBJ1-2, with D perhaps TRBD1 (5 bases). Trimming removed 3 bases at V and 4 bases at J, with 15 bases between. There are 15 residues in the CDR3. The V gene's germline CDR1 is ENHRY and CDR2 SYGVKD. CDR3 nucleotide sequence: TGTGCCATCAGTGAACAGGCTGGAGATAGCTATGGCTACACCTTC. Its protein product is CAISEQAGDSYGYTF.

The rearrangement links TRBV20-1 to TRBJ2-5; TRBD2 is a possible D gene (5 bases). Deletions cut 5 bases from V and 5 bases from J, with 9 bases between. This CDR3 contains 11 residues. Germline-derived CDR1 and CDR2 are DFQATT and SNEGSKA (reference sequence). CDR3 DNA: TGCAGTGCTCCCCGCGGGGAGACCCAGTACTTC. It specifies CSAPRGETQYF.

V and J are TRBV7-9 and TRBJ2-7, with a weak D call TRBD1 (7 bases). V lost 4 bases and J lost 1, with 11 bases in between. The CDR3 has 14 residues. Germline V CDR1 and CDR2: SEHNR, FQNEAQ (reference sequence). CDR3: CASSSAGGSYEQYF. CDR3 nucleotide sequence: TGTGCCAGCAGCTCCGCAGGGGGGTCCTACGAGCAGTACTTC.

The V call is TRBV15, the J call TRBJ2-5, with 10 nucleotides matching TRBD1. The V gene's germline CDR1 is LNHNV and CDR2 YYDKDF (reference sequence). The V segment lost 5 bases and the J segment 1 base; nucleotides outside the gene matches: 4. CDR3 size: 15 residues. The CDR3 region has the DNA TGTGCCACCAGCCGGACAGGGGGAACCCAAGAGACCCAGTACTTC. Translation gives CATSRTGGTQETQYF.

This chain uses TRBV29-1 with TRBJ2-6; 8 bases are shared with TRBD1. With 0 bases clipped from V and 9 bases from J, the junction kept 13 bases outside the gene matches. The CDR3 extends over 17 amino acids. CDR1 and CDR2 from the germline V gene are SQVTM and ANQGSEA. The CDR3 is CSVEDGGQDRVNNVLTF. CDR3 in DNA: TGCAGCGTTGAAGATGGGGGCCAGGACAGGGTTAACAACGTCCTGACTTTC.

The chain uses TRBV6-1 and TRBJ2-3; D is possibly TRBD1 (6 bases). The ends were cut back, 6 bases at V and 0 bases at J, with 13 bases in the middle. Germline CDR1 reads MNHNS; CDR2 reads SASEGT. The CDR3 covers 15 residues. CDR3 bases: TGTGCCAGCAGCGTAGGACAGATTAGCACAGATACGCAGTATTTT. As protein: CASSVGQISTDTQYF.

The chain has TRBV7-9 and TRBJ1-2; D gene unclear. From germline, CDR1 is SEHNR and CDR2 FQNEAQ (reference sequence). Trimming pared 1 base from V and 3 bases from J, leaving 18 bases between. The CDR3 has 17 residues. The CDR3: CASSLGEGRLRDYGYTF. The CDR3 DNA follows: TGTGCCAGCAGCTTAGGGGAAGGCAGGCTAAGAGACTATGGCTACACCTTC.

Worth noting for this clone: The conserved phenylalanine or tryptophan normally closing the CDR3 is absent here, so this likely arose from a read error. The DNA is left out, because the CDR3 cannot be placed on it with certainty; the CDR3 is given as TCRdb lists it. J is TRBJ2-7 and V is TRBV6-1; the table's D gene call, TRBD2, was not cross checked with the DNA. The CDR3 is made up of 14 amino acids, end residues included. Germline V gives CDR1 MNHNS, CDR2 SASEGT. CDR3 protein: CASSFPGLAGGLLI.

The chain joins TRBV29-1 to TRBJ1-1, with D perhaps matching TRBD1 (5 bases). Per germline, CDR1 SQVTM and CDR2 ANQGSEA. V was pared by 4 bases and J by 1 base, with 10 bases between. The CDR3 covers 13 residues. As DNA, the CDR3 is TGCAGCGTTGGACGGGGGGGGAACACTGAAGCTTTCTTT. Protein: CSVGRGGNTEAFF.

The chain employs TRBV9 and TRBJ2-6; possible D gene TRBD1, 6 bases. Germline CDR1 reads SGDLS; CDR2 reads YYNGEE. The CDR3 loop spans 15 amino acids. Trimming took 4 bases from V and 1 from J, leaving 9 bases between them. CDR3 amino acids: CASSLTGSGANVLTF. CDR3 nucleotide sequence: TGTGCCAGCAGCCTTACAGGGTCTGGGGCCAACGTCCTGACTTTC.

This chain joins TRBV5-6 and TRBJ1-3, with 8 bases fitting TRBD1. This CDR3 has 14 amino acids. V was clipped by 4 bases and J by 2 bases; unmatched bases: 2. Germline lookup yields CDR1 SGHDT and CDR2 YYEEEE. CDR3 nucleotides: TGTGCCAGCAGCCCGACAGGGGCTGGAAACACCATATATTTT. Amino acids: CASSPTGAGNTIYF.

CDR3 protein: CASSMLQDEQFF. The DNA for the CDR3 is TGTGCCAGTAGTATGTTACAGGATGAGCAGTTCTTC. V gene TRBV19 combines with J gene TRBJ2-1, with a tentative D call TRBD1 (5 bases). This CDR3 spans 12 amino acids. The germline gives CDR1 LNHDA, CDR2 SQIVND (reference sequence). V lost 3 bases and J lost 8, with 8 bases in between. The complete variable domain, with remaining parts taken from reference TRBV19 and TRBJ2-1, reads DGGITQSPKYLFRKEGQNVTLSCEQNLNHDAMYWYRQDPGQGLRLIYYSQIVNDFQKGDIAEGYSVSREKKESFPLTVTSAQKNPTAFYLCASSMLQDEQFFGPGTRLTVL.